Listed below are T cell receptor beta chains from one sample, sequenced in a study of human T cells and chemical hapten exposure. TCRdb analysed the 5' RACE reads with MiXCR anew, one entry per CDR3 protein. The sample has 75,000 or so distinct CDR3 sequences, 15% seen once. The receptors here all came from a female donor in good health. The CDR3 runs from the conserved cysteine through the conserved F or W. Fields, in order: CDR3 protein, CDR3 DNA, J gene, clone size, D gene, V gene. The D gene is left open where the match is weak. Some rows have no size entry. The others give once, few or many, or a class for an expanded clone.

CDR3: CAISEAYEQYF
DNA: TGTGCCATCAGTGAGGCTTACGAGCAGTACTTC
J: TRBJ2-7
size: few
D: -
V: TRBV10-3

CDR3: CASSLTGGREQYF
DNA: TGTGCCAGCAGCTTGACAGGGGGCCGGGAGCAGTACTTC
J: TRBJ2-7
size: -
D: TRBD1
V: TRBV28

CDR3: CAYKGFQYGYTF
DNA: TGTGCTTATAAGGGGTTTCAATATGGCTACACCTTC
J: TRBJ1-2
size: -
D: -
V: TRBV30

CDR3: CASSQDWARGGSYNEQFF
DNA: TGCGCCAGCAGCCAAGATTGGGCGAGAGGGGGGAGCTACAATGAGCAGTTCTTC
J: TRBJ2-1
size: once
D: -
V: TRBV4-3

CDR3: CASSFLAGVSDTQYF
DNA: TGTGCCAGCAGCTTCCTAGCGGGGGTATCAGATACGCAGTATTTT
J: TRBJ2-3
size: -
D: TRBD2
V: TRBV7-2

CDR3: CASSYQGATGNTIYF
DNA: TGTGCCAGCAGTTATCAGGGGGCCACTGGAAACACCATATATTTT
J: TRBJ1-3
size: few
D: TRBD1
V: TRBV6-5

CDR3: CASTTPGGYNSPLHF
DNA: TGTGCCAGCACCACCCCCGGCGGGTACAATTCACCCCTCCACTTT
J: TRBJ1-6
size: -
D: -
V: TRBV28

CDR3: CASSAGVMGPQHF
DNA: TGTGCCAGCAGCGCCGGGGTCATGGGGCCCCAGCATTTT
J: TRBJ1-5
size: once
D: -
V: TRBV14

CDR3: CASSQNPGESGVF
DNA: TGTGCCAGCAGTCAGAATCCGGGAGAATCTGGGGTCTTC
J: TRBJ2-1
size: -
D: -
V: TRBV3-1

CDR3: CASSPDTGELFF
DNA: TGTGCCAGCAGCCCAGACACCGGGGAGCTGTTTTTT
J: TRBJ2-2
size: few
D: -
V: TRBV9

CDR3: CASSQDGSGRAPSGANVLTF
DNA: TGTGCCAGCAGCCAAGACGGGAGCGGGAGGGCCCCCTCTGGGGCCAACGTCCTGACTTTC
J: TRBJ2-6
size: few
D: TRBD2
V: TRBV4-2

CDR3: CSVGTQAYQETQYF
DNA: TGCAGCGTTGGGACTCAAGCGTACCAAGAGACCCAGTACTTC
J: TRBJ2-5
size: many
D: -
V: TRBV29-1

CDR3: CASSEDRTYEQYF
DNA: TGCGCCAGCAGCGAGGACAGGACCTACGAGCAGTACTTC
J: TRBJ2-7
size: few
D: TRBD1
V: TRBV5-1

CDR3: CSARTAAGGFRNQPQHF
DNA: TGCAGTGCCCGGACGGCGGCAGGGGGTTTTCGCAATCAGCCCCAGCATTTT
J: TRBJ1-5
size: few
D: TRBD1
V: TRBV20-1

CDR3: CASSLEGEAFF
DNA: TGTGCCAGCAGTTTAGAAGGCGAAGCTTTCTTT
J: TRBJ1-1
size: few
D: -
V: TRBV12-3/TRBV12-4

CDR3: CASSLERGSNQPQHF
DNA: TGTGCCAGCAGCTTGGAGAGGGGAAGCAATCAGCCCCAGCATTTT
J: TRBJ1-5
size: few
D: -
V: TRBV5-8

CDR3: CAISEEANEQFF
DNA: TGTGCCATCAGTGAAGAAGCGAATGAGCAGTTCTTC
J: TRBJ2-1
size: -
D: -
V: TRBV10-3

CDR3: CASSLPGQGLPGELFF
DNA: TGTGCCAGCAGTCTTCCCGGACAGGGGCTTCCCGGGGAGCTGTTTTTT
J: TRBJ2-2
size: -
D: TRBD1
V: TRBV12-3/TRBV12-4

CDR3: CASSPRRNNSPLHF
DNA: TGTGCCAGCAGCCCGCGACGGAATAATTCACCCCTCCACTTT
J: TRBJ1-6
size: -
D: -
V: TRBV11-2

CDR3: CASGPGDSNNQPQHF
DNA: TGTGCTAGTGGTCCGGGGGACAGCAACAATCAGCCCCAGCATTTT
J: TRBJ1-5
size: -
D: TRBD1
V: TRBV12-5

CDR3: CASSYSGGPRTDTQYF
DNA: TGTGCCAGCAGTTACTCTGGCGGCCCCCGGACAGATACGCAGTATTTT
J: TRBJ2-3
size: -
D: -
V: TRBV6-5

CDR3: CASSPLTRGGNQPQHF
DNA: TGTGCCAGCAGTCCCTTGACGCGGGGGGGCAATCAGCCCCAGCATTTT
J: TRBJ1-5
size: -
D: -
V: TRBV28

CDR3: CAISESRTGVGYTF
DNA: TGTGCCATCAGTGAGTCCCGAACAGGGGTCGGCTACACCTTC
J: TRBJ1-2
size: few
D: TRBD1
V: TRBV10-3

CDR3: CSAGARGSSYNEQFF
DNA: TGCAGCGCCGGGGCACGGGGGAGCTCCTACAATGAGCAGTTCTTC
J: TRBJ2-1
size: few
D: -
V: TRBV29-1

CDR3: CASSSTRTDSSEAFF
DNA: TGTGCCAGCAGTTCCACCCGTACTGACTCCTCCGAAGCTTTCTTT
J: TRBJ1-1
size: -
D: -
V: TRBV6-6

CDR3: CASSYTRRTEAFF
DNA: TGTGCCAGCAGTTACACCCGCCGGACTGAAGCTTTCTTT
J: TRBJ1-1
size: -
D: -
V: TRBV6-5

CDR3: CASSEEETPWDTEAFF
DNA: TGTGCCAGCAGTGAAGAGGAAACCCCGTGGGACACTGAAGCTTTCTTT
J: TRBJ1-1
size: few
D: -
V: TRBV2

CDR3: CASSYPSLAARGTQYF
DNA: TGTGCCAGCAGTTACCCATCCCTAGCTGCTAGGGGGACCCAGTACTTC
J: TRBJ2-5
size: few
D: -
V: TRBV6-2/TRBV6-3

CDR3: CASSLRQETNYGYTF
DNA: TGCGCCAGCAGCTTGCGACAAGAGACTAACTATGGCTACACCTTC
J: TRBJ1-2
size: few
D: -
V: TRBV5-1

CDR3: CASSGVYRNTEAFF
DNA: TGTGCCAGCAGTGGCGTGTACAGGAACACTGAAGCTTTCTTT
J: TRBJ1-1
size: few
D: -
V: TRBV6-1

CDR3: CSVEEQHTEAFF
DNA: TGCAGCGTTGAAGAACAGCACACTGAAGCTTTCTTT
J: TRBJ1-1
size: few
D: -
V: TRBV29-1

CDR3: CSVTSGPFADTQYF
DNA: TGCAGTGTAACTAGCGGGCCGTTCGCAGATACGCAGTATTTT
J: TRBJ2-3
size: -
D: TRBD2
V: TRBV20-1

CDR3: CSARAGTSSTGELFF
DNA: TGCAGTGCTAGAGCCGGGACTAGCAGCACCGGGGAGCTGTTTTTT
J: TRBJ2-2
size: few
D: TRBD2
V: TRBV20-1

CDR3: CASSPRLSLGRGTEAFF
DNA: TGTGCCAGCTCACCACGATTGTCGCTGGGAAGAGGGACTGAAGCTTTCTTT
J: TRBJ1-1
size: -
D: -
V: TRBV18

CDR3: CSVVARQNTEAFF
DNA: TGCAGCGTTGTGGCCCGACAGAACACTGAAGCTTTCTTT
J: TRBJ1-1
size: -
D: -
V: TRBV29-1

CDR3: CSAKGVQTGGTTDTQYF
DNA: TGCAGTGCTAAGGGGGTTCAGACAGGGGGAACGACAGATACGCAGTATTTT
J: TRBJ2-3
size: many
D: TRBD1
V: TRBV20-1

CDR3: CASSIRDGTYNEQFF
DNA: TGCGCCAGCAGTATTCGGGACGGAACCTACAATGAGCAGTTCTTC
J: TRBJ2-1
size: -
D: -
V: TRBV5-1

CDR3: CAISDPGTGRAEQFF
DNA: TGTGCCATCAGTGACCCCGGGACAGGGAGAGCTGAGCAGTTCTTC
J: TRBJ2-1
size: few
D: TRBD1
V: TRBV10-3

CDR3: CASSLDMGAGAEKLFF
DNA: TGTGCCAGCAGCTTAGATATGGGGGCGGGGGCCGAAAAACTGTTTTTT
J: TRBJ1-4
size: -
D: -
V: TRBV7-2

CDR3: CASSFSRGLAGGQSYNEQFF
DNA: TGTGCCAGCAGCTTCAGCCGGGGACTAGCGGGAGGGCAATCCTACAATGAGCAGTTCTTC
J: TRBJ2-1
size: -
D: TRBD2
V: TRBV5-6

CDR3: CASRETGTSDTQYF
DNA: TGTGCCAGCCGGGAGACAGGGACTTCAGATACGCAGTATTTT
J: TRBJ2-3
size: -
D: -
V: TRBV6-1

CDR3: CATSSGALAGSGDTQYF
DNA: TGTGCCACCAGCAGTGGGGCCCTAGCGGGGTCGGGAGATACGCAGTATTTT
J: TRBJ2-3
size: -
D: TRBD2
V: TRBV15

CDR3: CASSSQGPNTEAFF
DNA: TGCGCCAGCAGCTCACAGGGCCCGAACACTGAAGCTTTCTTT
J: TRBJ1-1
size: once
D: -
V: TRBV5-1

CDR3: CASSLSRLGKNQPQHF
DNA: TGTGCCAGCAGTCTGTCCCGGTTAGGGAAGAATCAGCCCCAGCATTTT
J: TRBJ1-5
size: -
D: -
V: TRBV28

CDR3: CASSQEGQFYSNQPQHF
DNA: TGTGCCAGCAGCCAAGAGGGACAGTTTTATAGCAATCAGCCCCAGCATTTT
J: TRBJ1-5
size: -
D: TRBD1
V: TRBV3-1

CDR3: CASSEVGRGGQPQHF
DNA: TGTGCCAGCAGTGAAGTGGGAAGGGGTGGTCAGCCCCAGCATTTT
J: TRBJ1-5
size: few
D: -
V: TRBV6-1

CDR3: CASMGGEQFF
DNA: TGTGCCAGCATGGGGGGTGAGCAGTTCTTC
J: TRBJ2-1
size: -
D: -
V: TRBV6-2/TRBV6-3

CDR3: CASSQEPHEQYF
DNA: TGTGCCAGCAGCCAAGAACCCCACGAGCAGTACTTC
J: TRBJ2-7
size: few
D: -
V: TRBV3-1

CDR3: CSARWGINTEAFF
DNA: TGCAGTGCTAGGTGGGGAATTAACACTGAAGCTTTCTTT
J: TRBJ1-1
size: -
D: -
V: TRBV20-1

CDR3: CASSSGLAEILSTDTQYF
DNA: TGTGCCAGCAGCTCCGGACTAGCGGAGATTCTTAGCACAGATACGCAGTATTTT
J: TRBJ2-3
size: -
D: TRBD2
V: TRBV7-2

CDR3: CASSQGGQASYEQYF
DNA: TGTGCCAGCAGTCAAGGGGGACAGGCCTCCTACGAGCAGTACTTC
J: TRBJ2-7
size: few
D: TRBD1
V: TRBV9

CDR3: CASSQAGTVFTYTF
DNA: TGCGCCAGCAGCCAAGCCGGGACGGTCTTTACATACACCTTC
J: TRBJ1-2
size: many
D: -
V: TRBV4-3

CDR3: CASSYYWERGNTEAFF
DNA: TGTGCCAGCAGTTACTATTGGGAACGAGGGAACACTGAAGCTTTCTTT
J: TRBJ1-1
size: many
D: -
V: TRBV6-2/TRBV6-3

CDR3: CASSSWTAPGGNIQYF
DNA: TGCGCCAGCAGCTCGTGGACTGCCCCTGGGGGAAACATTCAGTACTTC
J: TRBJ2-4
size: few
D: -
V: TRBV5-1